The next 17 T cell receptor beta chains were all read from a single sample in a study of a mutant IDH1 vaccine in newly diagnosed glioma. These receptors are not linked to any known antigen. The sample's time point: week 23, last vaccination. Vaccination comprised doses that each held 300 ug of mutant IDH1 20-mer peptide, plus topical imiquimod. Using immunoSEQ multiplex PCR, the repertoire was profiled, and TCRdb retains in-frame clones only, with some absent. The table records fewer than 45,000 clones, roughly 80% of them present only once. This specimen was PBMCs, taken from a glioma patient whose treatment included an IDH1 peptide vaccine. All receptors come from a man between 50 and 59 years old with glioma.

J is TRBJ2-5 and V is TRBV18, with unresolved D. V lost 2 bases to trimming and J lost 1 base, with 5 bases between them. The germline V gene has CDR1 KGHSH and CDR2 LQKENI. The CDR3 extends over 13 amino acids. In DNA form, the CDR3 reads TGTGCCAGCTCACCAAGGACCCAAGAGACCCAGTACTTC. Protein product: CASSPRTQETQYF.

The V call is TRBV27, the J call TRBJ2-3; D possibly corresponds to TRBD2 (7 bases). This CDR3 is built from 13 residues. Germline loops: CDR1 MNHEY, CDR2 SMNVEV (reference sequence). V lost 3 bases and J lost 10, with 14 bases in between. The CDR3 sequence: CASSFRTGGSQYF. Written as DNA, the CDR3 is TGTGCCAGCAGTTTCCGAACGGGGGGCTCGCAGTATTTT.

The chain joins TRBV19 to TRBJ1-1; D unclear. Trimming shortened V by 7 bases and J by 2 bases, and 11 bases separated the two germline ends. In germline, CDR1 is LNHDA, CDR2 SQIVND (reference sequence). The CDR3 is 13 amino acids. CDR3 sequence (DNA): TGTGCCAGTACCACGGGCCTAAACACTGAAGCTTTCTTT. This codes for CASTTGLNTEAFF.

The chain uses TRBV15 and TRBJ1-5, with D unresolved. The CDR3 covers 16 residues. V gave up 5 bases and J gave up 7 bases, with 21 bases separating them. Looked up from germline, CDR1 is LNHNV and CDR2 is YYDKDF (reference sequence). CDR3 loop: CATSRREDGPGQPQHF. DNA of the CDR3: TGTGCCACCAGCCGACGTGAGGACGGCCCAGGACAGCCCCAGCATTTT.

J is TRBJ1-2 and V is TRBV19, with TRBD1 matching over 9 bases. This CDR3 contains 16 residues. The V segment lost 6 bases and the J segment 0 bases; nucleotides outside the gene matches: 8. The germline CDR1 and CDR2 sequences are LNHDA and SQIVND (reference sequence). CDR3 residues: CASSTGGGRANYGYTF. CDR3 sequence (DNA): TGTGCCAGTAGCACAGGGGGCGGGAGGGCTAACTATGGCTACACCTTC.

This chain connects TRBV7-2 to TRBJ2-3, with 10 nucleotides matching TRBD2. The germline CDR1 and CDR2 sequences are SGHTA and FQGNSA. Trimming at V came to 5 bases and at J to 8 bases, leaving 10 bases not matched to a gene. This CDR3 is built from 15 residues. CDR3 loop: CASSAGLAARSTQYF. CDR3 bases: TGTGCCAGCAGCGCCGGACTAGCGGCCAGGAGTACGCAGTATTTT.

This chain connects TRBV29-1 to TRBJ1-5; D is uncertain. V gave up 4 bases and J gave up 1 base, with 8 bases separating them. This CDR3 region has 13 residues. The V gene's germline CDR1 is SQVTM and CDR2 ANQGSEA. Here the CDR3 DNA reads TGCAGCGTTGTCTCCGGGAGCAATCAGCCCCAGCATTTT. Amino acid sequence: CSVVSGSNQPQHF.

There are a few counts of this clone. V usage is TRBV6-6 and J usage is TRBJ2-3; D may be TRBD1 or TRBD2 (6 bases each). The CDR3 covers 16 residues. CDR1 and CDR2 (germline): MNHNY, SVGAGI (reference sequence). The ends were cut back, 7 bases at V and 2 bases at J, with 19 bases in the middle. Written as DNA, the CDR3 is TGTGCCAGCAAGGGGGGACCCCCACTTTTCACAGATACGCAGTATTTT. This sequence encodes CASKGGPPLFTDTQYF.

The genes are TRBV6-5 and TRBJ1-1; a weak D match, TRBD1 (5 bases). This CDR3 has 14 amino acids. Germline CDR1 and CDR2: MNHEY and SVGAGI. V was pared by 7 bases and J by 6 bases, with 18 bases between. The CDR3 region is CASTPDSRVAEAFF. The CDR3 DNA follows: TGTGCCAGCACTCCTGACAGTCGTGTCGCTGAAGCTTTCTTT.

The chain has TRBV5-1 and TRBJ2-7; tentatively, D is TRBD1 (6 bases). The CDR3 loop spans 14 amino acids. The V and J ends lost 5 bases and 0 bases respectively, with 12 bases between them. Per the germline V gene, CDR1 is SGHRS and CDR2 is YFSETQ. CDR3 in DNA: TGCGCCAGCAGTAGACAGGAGAGCTCCTACGAGCAGTACTTC. It translates to CASSRQESSYEQYF.

The genes are TRBV4-1 and TRBJ2-3; 12 bases align to TRBD2. The CDR3 consists of 16 residues. J gave up 4 bases and V 4 bases, and 6 bases lay outside the gene matches. Germline V lookup: CDR1 MGHRA, CDR2 YSYEKL. This CDR3 is CASSRRLAGEADTQYF. The CDR3 bases are TGCGCCAGCAGCCGCAGACTAGCGGGGGAGGCAGATACGCAGTATTTT.

The V call is TRBV5-1, the J call TRBJ2-7, with a possible D match to TRBD2 (6 bases). This CDR3 spans 12 amino acids. The V gene lost 4 bases and the J gene lost 5 bases, with 10 bases spanning the gap. Germline values: CDR1 SGHRS, CDR2 YFSETQ. The CDR3 loop is CASSLWGDEQYF. In DNA form, the CDR3 reads TGCGCCAGCAGCCTATGGGGGGACGAGCAGTACTTC.

This clone came up once. V usage is TRBV15 and J usage is TRBJ1-2; D is undetermined. CDR3 length: 13 amino acids. CDR1 and CDR2 (germline): LNHNV, YYDKDF (reference sequence). Deletions cut 0 bases from V and 7 bases from J, with 9 bases between. CDR3: CATSRDRPSGYTF. The CDR3 DNA sequence: TGTGCCACCAGCAGAGATCGCCCGAGTGGCTACACCTTC.

This clone showed up just once. The rearrangement joins TRBV15 to TRBJ2-5, with TRBD2 identical over 7 bases. The trim removed 5 bases at V and 1 base at J, leaving 4 bases unmatched. The germline V gene has CDR1 LNHNV and CDR2 YYDKDF (reference sequence). CDR3 length equals 14 residues. Written as DNA, the CDR3 is TGTGCCACCAGCCGAGCGGGGATCCAAGAGACCCAGTACTTC. Its protein is CATSRAGIQETQYF.

The rearrangement uses TRBV9 and TRBJ1-1, with D tentatively TRBD1 (5 bases). CDR1 SGDLS and CDR2 YYNGEE come from the germline V gene. V was shortened by 0 bases and J by 0 bases, with 12 bases between the two germline ends. The CDR3 covers 16 residues. For the CDR3, the DNA is TGTGCCAGCAGCGTAGGCGCAGGGAGCATGAACACTGAAGCTTTCTTT. This gives the protein CASSVGAGSMNTEAFF. The whole variable domain, remainder taken from reference TRBV9 and TRBJ1-1, is DSGVTQTPKHLITATGQRVTLRCSPRSGDLSVYWYQQSLDQGLQFLIQYYNGEERAKGNILERFSAQQFPDLHSELNLSSLELGDSALYFCASSVGAGSMNTEAFFGQGTRLTVV.

The V and J genes are TRBV6-5 and TRBJ1-6; maybe TRBD1 (6 bases). The CDR3 has 13 amino acids. V was cut by 7 bases and J by 8 bases, with 12 bases left in between. The V gene's germline CDR1 is MNHEY and CDR2 SVGAGI. CDR3 region: CASTRTEHSPLHF. The DNA for the CDR3 is TGTGCCAGCACTCGGACAGAACATTCACCCCTCCACTTT.

In its sample, this clone was seen once. V usage is TRBV7-7 and J usage is TRBJ2-2; tentatively, D is TRBD2 (6 bases). This CDR3 region has 12 residues. CDR1 and CDR2 (germline): SSHAT, FNYEAQ (reference sequence). The CDR3 is CARGTDTGELFF. In DNA, the CDR3 is TGTGCTCGCGGGACGGACACCGGGGAGCTGTTTTTT.